This T cell receptor (beta chain) was documented in a study of neurological immune-mediated disorders. Study-level results: HTLV-1-associated myelopathy had the most TCR clonal expansion, whereas multiple sclerosis had the least (lower than in healthy controls).

This clonotype has at least ten counts. What it recognizes is unknown. Noted time point: longitudinal time-point 1 (baseline). PBMCs stored at -80 C, numbering 2 million, were the origin of the unsorted libraries. Synthesis of cDNA used 5'RACE (with 10-nucleotide random UMIs). The authors obtained over 180 million TCR-beta sequences from 15-18 subjects per sequencing run. TCRdb itself ran the 5' RACE reads through MiXCR, one entry per CDR3 protein. Seen here are roughly 61,000 distinct CDR3 sequences, approximately 12% observed once, and the top ten hold less than 8.5%. V lost 5 bases and J lost 6, with 17 bases in between. CDR1 and CDR2 (germline): MDHEN, SYDVKM. The CDR3 totals 15 residues.

The genes are TRBV28 and TRBJ2-1; either TRBD1 or TRBD2 may fit D (5 bases each). This TCR was sampled from a male donor with HTLV-1-associated myelopathy (HAM/TSP). Sequenced sample: PBMCs. In nucleotides, the CDR3 is TGTGCCAGCAGTCGGCCTAGAGGGGCGCGCAATGAGCAGTTCTTC. This encodes CASSRPRGARNEQFF.